These T cell receptor beta chains were read from a single sample in a study of T cells in Graves' hyperthyroidism and ophthalmopathy. TCRdb used MiXCR to reprocess the multiplex PCR reads, holding one entry per CDR3 protein. Of a few hundred thousand distinct CDR3 sequences listed, 20% to 25% were seen once; the top ten hold 49%. Input material: blood. Receptors were obtained from a woman between 70 and 85 years old with Graves' ophthalmopathy. The CDR3 runs from the conserved cysteine through the conserved F or W. The order of the fields is J gene, V gene, D gene, CDR3 protein. D genes are given only for firm matches.

>TRBJ2-3|TRBV19|TRBD2
CASSVGGAGLGDTQYF
>TRBJ2-5|TRBV19|TRBD2
CASSPGTREETQYF
>TRBJ2-6|TRBV19|.
CASSIGGSASWANVLTF
>TRBJ2-7|TRBV6-1|TRBD2
CASRPTSGRGYEQYF
>TRBJ2-1|TRBV30|.
CAWKVGPPGVFF
>TRBJ1-3|TRBV9|.
CASRGTNGNTIYF
>TRBJ2-2|TRBV5-4|TRBD2
CASSPSGSDTGELFF
>TRBJ2-7|TRBV28|.
CASSQQKGSLTYEQYF
>TRBJ2-1|TRBV20-1|TRBD2
CSACDLAGPYMNEQFF
>TRBJ2-1|TRBV12-3/TRBV12-4|.
CASRDESYNEQFF
>TRBJ2-1|TRBV3-1|.
CASSGREYNEQFF
>TRBJ1-1|TRBV6-2/TRBV6-3|.
CASSYEPAMNTEAFF
>TRBJ1-2|TRBV25-1|TRBD1
CASSVFGTGGGDGYTF
>TRBJ1-2|TRBV7-9|TRBD1
CASSFSSGQATNGYTF
>TRBJ1-1|TRBV20-1|.
CSARDIRGGGNTEAFF
>TRBJ2-1|TRBV7-2|TRBD2
CASSSRLTSGSYNEQFF
>TRBJ2-3|TRBV19|.
CASHKRAGSTDTQYF
>TRBJ2-7|TRBV19|TRBD2
CASSPLAAGDYEQYF
>TRBJ2-7|TRBV12-3/TRBV12-4|.
CASSLGGRVEQYF
>TRBJ2-1|TRBV5-1|.
CASSPNAGSSYNEQFF
>TRBJ2-5|TRBV12-3/TRBV12-4|TRBD2
CASSLRGGTETQYF
>TRBJ1-1|TRBV19|.
CASSWGRINTEAFF
>TRBJ2-1|TRBV7-3|TRBD2
CASSRTSGRSRPGEQFF
>TRBJ1-5|TRBV6-1|.
CASSETDQPQHF
>TRBJ2-2|TRBV11-3|.
CASSHFGGANTGELFF
>TRBJ2-3|TRBV7-3|.
CASSLFAAASTDTQYF
>TRBJ2-1|TRBV11-2|TRBD2
CASSLARTSGSSYNEQFF
>TRBJ1-1|TRBV10-3|TRBD1
CAIGTGGASVGTEAFF
>TRBJ2-4|TRBV29-1|.
CSVEGHIKNIQYF
>TRBJ2-1|TRBV2|.
CASSQAGFYNEQFF
>TRBJ2-7|TRBV29-1|TRBD1
CSVRDSLRGTYEQYF
>TRBJ1-5|TRBV30|.
CAWSVGGARNQPQHF
>TRBJ1-4|TRBV5-5|.
CASSLHQGTNEKLFF
>TRBJ2-3|TRBV28|.
CASSFRSKGRDTQYF
>TRBJ1-1|TRBV2|TRBD1
CASSPGGQGTEAFF
>TRBJ2-7|TRBV20-1|.
CSTGRQGYEQYF
>TRBJ2-1|TRBV9|.
CASSVPGAEQFF
>TRBJ2-1|TRBV10-2|.
CASKQVRDEQFF
>TRBJ2-3|TRBV27|.
CASSLGGLNTDTQYF
>TRBJ1-5|TRBV2|TRBD1
CASIRDRGNRQPQHF
>TRBJ2-7|TRBV28|.
CASSLVRGARYEQYF
>TRBJ1-2|TRBV20-1|TRBD1
CSASTTGETRSGYTF
>TRBJ1-2|TRBV28|.
CASRSQQGLGGYTF
>TRBJ2-7|TRBV9|.
CASSVEAGRGYEQYF
>TRBJ1-2|TRBV5-1|TRBD1
CASSTLPHRDRNYGYTF
>TRBJ2-7|TRBV12-3/TRBV12-4|TRBD1
CASSVIGTDYEQYF
>TRBJ2-3|TRBV2|.
CASSVQADTQYF
>TRBJ1-2|TRBV19|TRBD1
CASRPSTGTVLYGYTF
>TRBJ2-7|TRBV7-2|TRBD2
CASSRGEGLSYEQYF
>TRBJ2-7|TRBV24-1|.
CATSDGGPDEQYF
>TRBJ1-1|TRBV15|TRBD1
CATSRESQGAGDTEAFF
>TRBJ2-7|TRBV11-1|.
CASSRPGGNGEQYF
>TRBJ2-2|TRBV12-3/TRBV12-4|.
CASSISRRRTGELFF
>TRBJ2-1|TRBV19|.
CASSMVPHLEGYYNEQFF